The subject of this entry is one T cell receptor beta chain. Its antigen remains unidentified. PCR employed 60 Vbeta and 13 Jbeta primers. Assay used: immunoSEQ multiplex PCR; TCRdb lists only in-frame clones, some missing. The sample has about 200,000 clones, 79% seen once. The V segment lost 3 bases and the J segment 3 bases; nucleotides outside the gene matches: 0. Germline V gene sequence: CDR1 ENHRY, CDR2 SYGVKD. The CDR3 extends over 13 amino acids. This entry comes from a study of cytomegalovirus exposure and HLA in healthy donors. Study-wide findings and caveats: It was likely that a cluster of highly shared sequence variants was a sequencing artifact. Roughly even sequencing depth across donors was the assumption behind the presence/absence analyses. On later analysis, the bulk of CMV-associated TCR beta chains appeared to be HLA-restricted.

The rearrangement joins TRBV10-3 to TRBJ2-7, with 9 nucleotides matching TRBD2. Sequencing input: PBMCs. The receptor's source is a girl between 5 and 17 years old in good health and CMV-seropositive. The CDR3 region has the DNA TGTGCCATCAGTGATAGCGGGGGCTACGAGCAGTACTTC. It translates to CAISDSGGYEQYF.